The 12 T cell receptor beta chains reported below all come from one sample, sequenced in a study of beta chain features in type 1 diabetes. Sequencing targeted expressed TCRB transcripts, as all isolated RNA had been reverse transcribed. Clones were sequenced by immunoSEQ multiplex PCR, and TCRdb holds only the in-frame ones, with some missing. Of 350,000 to 400,000 clones listed, over 13% are singletons. Sequencing was done on a sample of naive CD4+ T cells from blood. The receptor source for this set is a woman under 30 in good health.

The V call is TRBV11-2, the J call TRBJ2-1; TRBD2 might be the D (6 bases). CDR1 and CDR2 (germline): SGHAT, FQNNGV. The V end was cut by 3 bases, the J end by 7 bases, with 19 bases between. This CDR3 comprises 16 residues. CDR3 residues: CASSFRRTNLRNEQFF. In DNA form, the CDR3 reads TGTGCCAGCAGCTTCCGACGGACTAATCTTAGGAATGAGCAGTTCTTC.

This clone appeared a few times. The chain links TRBV30 to TRBJ2-7; D possibly corresponds to TRBD1 (5 bases). Germline V gene lookup returns CDR1 GTSNPN and CDR2 SVGIG (reference sequence). The CDR3 extends over 12 amino acids. The ends were cut back, 4 bases at V and 1 base at J, with 8 bases in the middle. CDR3 in amino acids: CAWTGYSYEQYF. The CDR3 DNA reads as TGTGCCTGGACAGGGTATTCCTACGAGCAGTACTTC.

The V call is TRBV7-3, the J call TRBJ2-1; 10 nucleotides agree with TRBD2. The CDR3 sequence is 13 residues long. J lost 15 bases, V lost 5 bases, and 10 bases had no gene match. Germline V gene lookup returns CDR1 SGHTA and CDR2 FQGTGA. As DNA, the CDR3 is TGTGCCAGCAGCGAGTACCTAGCGGGAGCCCTGTTCTTC. This sequence encodes CASSEYLAGALFF.

The V gene is TRBV28, the J gene TRBJ2-1; D possibly corresponds to TRBD1 (6 bases). CDR3 size: 15 residues. V was cut by 4 bases and J by 4 bases, with 14 bases left in between. CDR1 is MDHEN and CDR2 is SYDVKM in the germline V gene. The DNA of the CDR3 is TGTGCCAGCAGTTCAGGGGTATTATCTTACAATGAGCAGTTCTTC. Its translation: CASSSGVLSYNEQFF.

The chain combines TRBV7-2 with TRBJ2-5, with 8 bases that match TRBD1. V was clipped by 5 bases and J by 1 base; unmatched bases: 3. The CDR3 has 14 residues. Looked up from germline, CDR1 is SGHTA and CDR2 is FQGNSA. As DNA, the CDR3 is TGTGCCAGCAGCCAGGACAGGGTCCAAGAGACCCAGTACTTC. This codes for CASSQDRVQETQYF.

V gene TRBV18 combines with J gene TRBJ2-3, with 7 positions matching TRBD2. This CDR3 is 16 amino acids long. V lost 2 bases and J lost 2; bases outside the gene matches: 7. CDR1 is KGHSH and CDR2 is LQKENI in the germline V gene. The CDR3 coding sequence is TGTGCCAGCTCACCATCGTCAGCGGGAACCACAGATACGCAGTATTTT. Residues: CASSPSSAGTTDTQYF. Full variable domain (rest looked up from reference TRBV18 and TRBJ2-3): NAGVMQNPRHLVRRRGQEARLRCSPMKGHSHVYWYRQLPEEGLKFMVYLQKENIIDESGMPKERFSAEFPKEGPSILRIQQVVRGDSAAYFCASSPSSAGTTDTQYFGPGTRLTVL.

DNA of the CDR3: TGTGCCAGCGCAGGCAGGGTAGGTCAGCCCCAGCATTTT. This encodes CASAGRVGQPQHF. The chain employs TRBV27 and TRBJ1-5, with a weak D call TRBD1 (5 bases). V lost 8 bases and J 6 bases, leaving 14 bases between the germline ends. Germline loops: CDR1 MNHEY, CDR2 SMNVEV (reference sequence). There are 13 residues in the CDR3.

There are a few counts of this clone. A junction end diverges from the germline sequence, so it may reflect a read error. The V gene is TRBV7-2, the J gene TRBJ2-7; 13 nucleotides agree with TRBD2. The CDR3 extends over 15 amino acids. Germline V lookup: CDR1 SGHTA, CDR2 FQGNSA. The CDR3 spells CASSPRLAGGFVADF. The CDR3 bases are TGTGCCAGCAGCCCGAGACTAGCGGGAGGATTTGTCGCGGACTTC.

This clone was detected only a few times. V usage is TRBV29-1 and J usage is TRBJ2-3; TRBD2 aligns across 7 bases. This CDR3 spans 13 amino acids. The germline V gene has CDR1 SQVTM and CDR2 ANQGSEA. Trimming cost V 1 base and J 6 bases; bases outside gene matches: 4. The CDR3 loop is CSVEGRELDTQYF. Written as DNA, the CDR3 is TGCAGCGTTGAAGGGCGGGAGTTGGATACGCAGTATTTT.

The chain couples TRBV2 to TRBJ2-5, with D hard to call. Trimming cost V 2 bases and J 4 bases, with 11 bases left between them. The CDR3 totals 14 residues. The V gene's germline CDR1 is SNHLY and CDR2 FYNNEI. CDR3 loop: CASSERSLGETQYF. The CDR3 DNA is TGTGCCAGCAGTGAAAGGTCCCTAGGAGAGACCCAGTACTTC.

This rearrangement joins TRBV6-6 to TRBJ1-2, with 9 bases identical to TRBD1. Germline CDR1 MNHNY, CDR2 SVGAGI (reference sequence). V gave up 2 bases and J gave up 2 bases; unmatched junction bases: 3. CDR3 length: 15 amino acids. This CDR3 is CASSYIQGANYGYTF. The DNA of the CDR3 is TGTGCCAGCAGTTACATACAGGGGGCAAACTATGGCTACACCTTC.

This clone was recorded a few times. The chain recombines TRBV18 with TRBJ2-7; 9 bases agree with TRBD1. The CDR3 consists of 15 residues. The ends lost 3 bases at V and 0 bases at J; junction bases unmatched: 3. Germline values: CDR1 KGHSH, CDR2 LQKENI. CDR3 residues: CASSPGQGISYEQYF. DNA of the CDR3: TGTGCCAGCTCACCGGGACAGGGAATCTCCTACGAGCAGTACTTC.